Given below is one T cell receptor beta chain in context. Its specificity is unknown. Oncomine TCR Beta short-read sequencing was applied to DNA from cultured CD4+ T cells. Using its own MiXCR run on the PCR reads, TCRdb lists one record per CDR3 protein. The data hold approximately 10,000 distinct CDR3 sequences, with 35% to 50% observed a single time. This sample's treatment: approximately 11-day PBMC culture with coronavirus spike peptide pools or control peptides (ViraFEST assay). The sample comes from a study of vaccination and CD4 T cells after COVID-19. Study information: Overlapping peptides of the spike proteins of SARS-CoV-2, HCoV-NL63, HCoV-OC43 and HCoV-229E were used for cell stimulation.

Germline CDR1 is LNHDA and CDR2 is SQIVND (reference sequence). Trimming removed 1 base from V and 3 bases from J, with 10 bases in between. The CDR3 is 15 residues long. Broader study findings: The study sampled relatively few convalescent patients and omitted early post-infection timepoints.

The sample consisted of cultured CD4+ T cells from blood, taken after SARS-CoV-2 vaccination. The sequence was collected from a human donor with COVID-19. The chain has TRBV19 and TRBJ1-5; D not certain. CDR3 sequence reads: CASSIGAVNNQPQHF. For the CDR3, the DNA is TGTGCCAGTAGTATAGGAGCAGTGAACAATCAGCCCCAGCATTTT.